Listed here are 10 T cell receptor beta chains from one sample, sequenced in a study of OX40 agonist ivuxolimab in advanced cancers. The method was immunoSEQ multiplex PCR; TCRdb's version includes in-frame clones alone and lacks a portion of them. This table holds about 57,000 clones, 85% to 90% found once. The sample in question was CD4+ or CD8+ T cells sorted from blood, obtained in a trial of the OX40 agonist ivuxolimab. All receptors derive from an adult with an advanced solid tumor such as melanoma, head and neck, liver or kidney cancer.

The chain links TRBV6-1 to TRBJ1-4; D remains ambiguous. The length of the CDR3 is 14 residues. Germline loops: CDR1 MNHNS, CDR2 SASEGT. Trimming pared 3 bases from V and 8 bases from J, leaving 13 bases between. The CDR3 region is CASSDWGINEKLFF. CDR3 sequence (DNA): TGTGCCAGCAGTGATTGGGGTATAAACGAAAAACTGTTTTTT.

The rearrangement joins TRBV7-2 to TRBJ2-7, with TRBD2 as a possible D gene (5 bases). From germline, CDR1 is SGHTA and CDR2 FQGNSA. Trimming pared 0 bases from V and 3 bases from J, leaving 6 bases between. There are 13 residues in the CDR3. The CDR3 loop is CASSLARGYEQYF. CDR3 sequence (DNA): TGTGCCAGCAGCTTAGCCCGGGGCTACGAGCAGTACTTC.

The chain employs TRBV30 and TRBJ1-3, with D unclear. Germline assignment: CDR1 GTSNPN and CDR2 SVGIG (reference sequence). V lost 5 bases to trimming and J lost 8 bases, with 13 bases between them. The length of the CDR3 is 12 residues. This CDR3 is CAWVSDGDTIYF. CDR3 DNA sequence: TGTGCCTGGGTTTCCGACGGGGACACCATATATTTT.

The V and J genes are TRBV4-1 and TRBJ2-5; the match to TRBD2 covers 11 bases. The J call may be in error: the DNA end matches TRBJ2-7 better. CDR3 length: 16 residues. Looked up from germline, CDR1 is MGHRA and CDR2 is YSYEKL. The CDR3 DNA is TGCGCCAGCAGCCAACTAGCGGGGGGCCCCTCCTACGAGCAGTACTTC. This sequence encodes CASSQLAGGPSYEQYF.

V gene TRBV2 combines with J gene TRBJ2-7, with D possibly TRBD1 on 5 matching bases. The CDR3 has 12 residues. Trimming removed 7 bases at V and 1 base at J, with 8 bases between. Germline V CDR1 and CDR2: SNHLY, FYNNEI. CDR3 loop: CASKAGSYEQYF. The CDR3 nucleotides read TGTGCCAGCAAGGCAGGGTCCTACGAGCAGTACTTC.

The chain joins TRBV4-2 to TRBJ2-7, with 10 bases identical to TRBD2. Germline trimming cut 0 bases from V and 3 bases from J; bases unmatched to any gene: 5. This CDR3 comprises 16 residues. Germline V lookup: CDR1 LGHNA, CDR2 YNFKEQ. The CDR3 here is CASSQDLAGDVYEQYF. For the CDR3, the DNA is TGTGCCAGCAGCCAAGATCTAGCGGGGGATGTCTACGAGCAGTACTTC.

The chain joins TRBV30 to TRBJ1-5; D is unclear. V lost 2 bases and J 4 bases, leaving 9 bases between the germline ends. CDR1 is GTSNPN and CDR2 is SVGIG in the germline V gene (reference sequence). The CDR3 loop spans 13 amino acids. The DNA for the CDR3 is TGTGCCTGGAGTAGGGCAGCAAATCAGCCCCAGCATTTT. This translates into CAWSRAANQPQHF.

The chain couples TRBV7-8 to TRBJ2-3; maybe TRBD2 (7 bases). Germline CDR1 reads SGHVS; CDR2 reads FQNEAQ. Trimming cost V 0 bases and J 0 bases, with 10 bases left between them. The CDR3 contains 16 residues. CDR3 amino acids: CASSLAGGRSTDTQYF. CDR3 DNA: TGTGCCAGCAGCTTAGCGGGGGGGCGAAGCACAGATACGCAGTATTTT.

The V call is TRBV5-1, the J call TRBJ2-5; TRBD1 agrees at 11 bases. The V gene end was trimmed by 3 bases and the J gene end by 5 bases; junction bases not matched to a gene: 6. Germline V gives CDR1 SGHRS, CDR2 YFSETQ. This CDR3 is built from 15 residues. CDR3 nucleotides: TGCGCCAGCAGCTCCGGACAGGGGGCGGGGGAGACCCAGTACTTC. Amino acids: CASSSGQGAGETQYF.

The CDR3 DNA is TGTGCCAGCAGCCGGGACGGGTCCTACGAGCAGTACTTC. Protein: CASSRDGSYEQYF. V gene TRBV6-6 combines with J gene TRBJ2-7; D tentatively reads TRBD1 or TRBD2 (5 bases each). The CDR3 length is 13 residues. The germline V and J ends were trimmed by 6 bases and 1 base, with 10 bases remaining between them. Germline V gene sequence: CDR1 MNHNY, CDR2 SVGAGI (reference sequence).